This T cell receptor (beta chain) was captured by sequencing in a study of blood T cell repertoires in COVID-19. Sequencing used immunoSEQ multiplex PCR; TCRdb keeps in-frame clones, though not all of them. The data contain approximately 500,000 clones, about 88% of them singletons. The receptor's source is a woman aged 45-60 years with COVID-19, enrolled during active disease. Sequencing was done on a sample of peripheral blood.

CDR3 loop: CASEGWGFGEKLFF. CDR3 in DNA: TGTGCCAGCGAGGGTTGGGGTTTCGGGGAAAAACTGTTTTTT. The gene calls are TRBV2 and TRBJ1-4; no reliable D call. V shed 8 bases and J shed 8 bases, with 18 bases lying between them. In germline, CDR1 is SNHLY, CDR2 FYNNEI. The CDR3 contains 14 residues.